The source of this TCR beta chain is a study of T cells expressing NK-cell markers. For the study at large: One of eight sequenced donors was HCMV-seronegative; the other seven were seropositive.

The germline CDR1 and CDR2 sequences are MNHEY and SMNVEV (reference sequence). This CDR3 spans 16 amino acids. TCRdb re-called the 5' RACE reads, yielding one record per CDR3 amino acid sequence without DNA. The sample yields approximately 420,000 distinct CDR3 sequences, of which the top ten take up approximately 11%. The material sequenced was blood T cells: a sorted CD56 or NKG2C T cell subset, CD4+ or CD8+ T cells, or bulk PBMC T cells (not recorded which). The TCR originated in a woman aged 45 to 65 in good health. The chain recombines TRBV27 with TRBJ2-3; checking the TCRdb D call of TRBD2 is not possible without DNA. The CDR3: CASSPGLAGPTDTQYF.